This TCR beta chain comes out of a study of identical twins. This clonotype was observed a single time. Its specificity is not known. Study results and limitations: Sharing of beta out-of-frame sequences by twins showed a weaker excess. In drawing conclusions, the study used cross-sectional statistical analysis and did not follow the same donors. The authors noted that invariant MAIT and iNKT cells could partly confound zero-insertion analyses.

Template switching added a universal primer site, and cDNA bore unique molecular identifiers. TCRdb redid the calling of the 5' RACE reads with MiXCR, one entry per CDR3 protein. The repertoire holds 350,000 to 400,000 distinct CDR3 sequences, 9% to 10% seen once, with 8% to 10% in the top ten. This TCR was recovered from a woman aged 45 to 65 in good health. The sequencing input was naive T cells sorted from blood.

This chain's CDR3 is CASRGLAGGITGANVLTF. The CDR3 coding sequence is TGCGCCAGCAGGGGACTAGCGGGAGGGATAACTGGGGCCAACGTCCTGACTTTC. The chain employs TRBV5-1 and TRBJ2-6, with 16 bases fitting TRBD2. This CDR3 is 18 amino acids long. Germline CDR1 is SGHRS and CDR2 is YFSETQ. The V gene end was trimmed by 5 bases and the J gene end by 2 bases; junction bases not matched to a gene: 4.